A selection of T cell receptor beta chains follows, all from one sample in a study of cytomegalovirus exposure and HLA in healthy donors. Using immunoSEQ multiplex PCR, the repertoire was profiled, and TCRdb retains in-frame clones only, with some absent. This table holds about 170,000 clones, around 85% found once. Sequencing input: PBMCs. These receptors all come from a boy younger than 10 in good health and CMV-seronegative. The CDR3 runs from the conserved cysteine through the conserved F or W.

j_call,cdr3_length,v_call,cdr3_aa
TRBJ2-1,13,TRBV19,CASSIDYYNEQFF
TRBJ2-7,17,TRBV5-1,CASSWGTSWANSYEQYF
TRBJ1-2,16,TRBV10-3,CAISESSGLGNYGYTF
TRBJ1-2,14,TRBV2,CASSEGTGAYGYTF
TRBJ1-2,15,TRBV6-5,CASSYGWGVNYGYTF
TRBJ2-4,17,TRBV6-1,CASSERPAGGAKNIQYF
TRBJ2-3,15,TRBV18,CASSAERGVTDTQYF
TRBJ1-1,16,TRBV4-2,CASSQEFGGMNTEAFF
TRBJ2-1,16,TRBV29-1,CSVEDPWTGTPNEQFF
TRBJ1-4,16,TRBV11-2,CASSLTGQATNEKLFF
TRBJ1-5,15,TRBV6-6,CASSSQEVVRQPQHF
TRBJ1-1,13,TRBV27,CASSFTGTAEAFF
TRBJ2-6,19,TRBV7-2,CASSFIRDSFFSGANVLTF
TRBJ2-5,15,TRBV6-5,CASSFGQGGVETQYF